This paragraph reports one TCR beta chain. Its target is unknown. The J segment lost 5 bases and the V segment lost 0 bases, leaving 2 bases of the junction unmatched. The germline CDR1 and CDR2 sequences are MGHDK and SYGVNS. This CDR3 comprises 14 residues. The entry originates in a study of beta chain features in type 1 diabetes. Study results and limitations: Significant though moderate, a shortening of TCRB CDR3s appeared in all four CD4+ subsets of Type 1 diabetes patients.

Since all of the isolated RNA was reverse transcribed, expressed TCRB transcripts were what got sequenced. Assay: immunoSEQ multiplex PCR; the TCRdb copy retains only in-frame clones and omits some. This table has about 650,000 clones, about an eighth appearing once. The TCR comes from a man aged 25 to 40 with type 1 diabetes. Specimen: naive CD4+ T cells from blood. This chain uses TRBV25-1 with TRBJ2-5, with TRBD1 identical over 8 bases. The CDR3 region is CASSEYRDRETQYF. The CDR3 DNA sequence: TGTGCCAGCAGTGAATATCGGGACAGGGAGACCCAGTACTTC.